Listed below are T cell receptor beta chains from one sample, sequenced in a study of human T cells and chemical hapten exposure. TCRdb recomputed calls from the RACE reads with MiXCR, one row per CDR3 protein. The sample holds about 99,000 distinct CDR3 sequences, roughly an eighth seen once. The sequencing used whole blood, collected in connection with sensitization to the hapten diphenylcyclopropenone (DPC). The receptors originated from a middle-aged woman with alopecia areata. Some clones in this sample may be carry-over from other donors' samples. Each CDR3 is given with its conserved first and last residue. A D gene is named only where the DNA matches it firmly. Expanded clones are given a class, and other clones once, few, many or no size at all.

j_gene: TRBJ2-3
d_gene: .
v_gene: TRBV6-2/TRBV6-3
abundance: .
CDR3aa: CASSYRGRTDTQYF
CDR3nt: TGTGCCAGCAGTTACAGGGGCCGCACAGATACGCAGTATTTT

j_gene: TRBJ2-3
d_gene: TRBD2
v_gene: TRBV6-2/TRBV6-3
abundance: .
CDR3aa: CASSPPGLAGVPNF
CDR3nt: TGTGCCAGCAGTCCTCCCGGACTAGCGGGAGTGCCCAATTTT

j_gene: TRBJ2-7
d_gene: .
v_gene: TRBV12-3/TRBV12-4
abundance: .
CDR3aa: CASSFLLTRYEQYF
CDR3nt: TGTGCCAGCAGTTTCCTCCTAACGCGGTACGAGCAGTACTTC

j_gene: TRBJ1-2
d_gene: .
v_gene: TRBV14
abundance: many
CDR3aa: CASSQDRRTGYTF
CDR3nt: TGTGCCAGCAGCCAAGACCGCAGGACTGGCTACACCTTC

j_gene: TRBJ2-7
d_gene: .
v_gene: TRBV12-3/TRBV12-4
abundance: many
CDR3aa: CASSLGDGYEQYF
CDR3nt: TGTGCCAGCAGTTTAGGGGACGGCTACGAGCAGTACTTC

j_gene: TRBJ2-1
d_gene: .
v_gene: TRBV7-3
abundance: few
CDR3aa: CASSPGNSEFNEQFF
CDR3nt: TGTGCCAGCAGCCCAGGAAACAGTGAGTTCAATGAGCAGTTCTTC

j_gene: TRBJ1-1
d_gene: .
v_gene: TRBV29-1
abundance: many
CDR3aa: CSVAAVSMNTEAFF
CDR3nt: TGCAGCGTTGCGGCAGTGTCAATGAACACTGAAGCTTTCTTT

j_gene: TRBJ2-1
d_gene: TRBD2
v_gene: TRBV19
abundance: .
CDR3aa: CASRLAGHNEQFF
CDR3nt: TGTGCCAGTAGGCTAGCGGGACACAATGAGCAGTTCTTC

j_gene: TRBJ2-2
d_gene: TRBD2
v_gene: TRBV6-2/TRBV6-3
abundance: few
CDR3aa: CASERDSTGELFF
CDR3nt: TGTGCCAGCGAGCGGGATAGCACCGGGGAGCTGTTTTTT

j_gene: TRBJ2-7
d_gene: .
v_gene: TRBV29-1
abundance: few
CDR3aa: CSGGESYEQYF
CDR3nt: TGCAGCGGGGGGGAGTCCTACGAGCAGTACTTC

j_gene: TRBJ2-3
d_gene: TRBD2
v_gene: TRBV7-2
abundance: few
CDR3aa: CASSLRLAGPTDTQYF
CDR3nt: TGTGCCAGCAGCTTAAGGCTAGCGGGACCCACAGATACGCAGTATTTT

j_gene: TRBJ2-1
d_gene: TRBD2
v_gene: TRBV7-9
abundance: .
CDR3aa: CASSLLSGSAYNEQFF
CDR3nt: TGTGCCAGCAGCCTCCTTAGCGGGAGTGCCTACAATGAGCAGTTCTTC

j_gene: TRBJ2-7
d_gene: .
v_gene: TRBV7-2
abundance: few
CDR3aa: CASSDILRSSYEQYF
CDR3nt: TGTGCCAGCAGCGACATACTCCGAAGCTCCTACGAGCAGTACTTC

j_gene: TRBJ2-3
d_gene: .
v_gene: TRBV7-9
abundance: .
CDR3aa: CASSPGTTPDTQYF
CDR3nt: TGTGCCAGCAGCCCCGGGACCACGCCAGATACGCAGTATTTT

j_gene: TRBJ2-7
d_gene: .
v_gene: TRBV28
abundance: few
CDR3aa: CASRQGIYEQYF
CDR3nt: TGTGCCAGCCGGCAGGGTATCTACGAGCAGTACTTC

j_gene: TRBJ2-3
d_gene: TRBD1
v_gene: TRBV12-3/TRBV12-4
abundance: .
CDR3aa: CASRRTGQGDTQYF
CDR3nt: TGTGCCAGCAGAAGGACAGGGCAGGGAGATACGCAGTATTTT

j_gene: TRBJ2-2
d_gene: .
v_gene: TRBV21-1
abundance: .
CDR3aa: CASTPGQGKKEANTGELFF
CDR3nt: TGTGCCAGCACCCCGGGACAGGGAAAAAAGGAGGCGAACACCGGGGAGCTGTTTTTT

j_gene: TRBJ1-2
d_gene: .
v_gene: TRBV19
abundance: many
CDR3aa: CASRPHSYGYTF
CDR3nt: TGTGCCAGTAGGCCACACAGCTATGGCTACACCTTC

j_gene: TRBJ2-7
d_gene: TRBD2
v_gene: TRBV7-9
abundance: few
CDR3aa: CASSAGTRSPYEQYF
CDR3nt: TGTGCCAGCAGCGCCGGGACTAGGTCCCCCTACGAGCAGTACTTC

j_gene: TRBJ1-6
d_gene: .
v_gene: TRBV2
abundance: .
CDR3aa: CASSEAPLRNSPLHF
CDR3nt: TGTGCCAGCAGTGAAGCTCCCCTGCGGAATTCACCCCTCCACTTT

j_gene: TRBJ1-4
d_gene: TRBD1
v_gene: TRBV15
abundance: .
CDR3aa: CATSKTGQLNEKLFF
CDR3nt: TGTGCCACCAGCAAAACGGGACAGCTCAATGAAAAACTGTTTTTT

j_gene: TRBJ2-7
d_gene: TRBD1
v_gene: TRBV6-1
abundance: .
CDR3aa: CASSRTGAYEQYF
CDR3nt: TGTGCCAGCAGCAGGACAGGTGCCTACGAGCAGTACTTC

j_gene: TRBJ2-3
d_gene: .
v_gene: TRBV29-1
abundance: few
CDR3aa: CSVEEGSTDTQYF
CDR3nt: TGCAGCGTTGAGGAGGGGAGCACAGATACGCAGTATTTT

j_gene: TRBJ1-5
d_gene: .
v_gene: TRBV3-1
abundance: .
CDR3aa: CASSQGDQPQHF
CDR3nt: TGTGCCAGCAGCCAAGGGGATCAGCCCCAGCATTTT

j_gene: TRBJ2-7
d_gene: .
v_gene: TRBV6-5
abundance: .
CDR3aa: CASSYTTGRYEQYF
CDR3nt: TGTGCCAGCAGTTACACGACGGGCCGATACGAGCAGTACTTC

j_gene: TRBJ2-7
d_gene: TRBD1
v_gene: TRBV2
abundance: few
CDR3aa: CASTRDRADEQYF
CDR3nt: TGTGCCAGCACTCGGGACAGGGCTGACGAGCAGTACTTC

j_gene: TRBJ2-3
d_gene: .
v_gene: TRBV10-3
abundance: few
CDR3aa: CAISGERAIQNTQYF
CDR3nt: TGTGCCATCAGTGGGGAGCGGGCGATCCAGAATACGCAGTATTTT

j_gene: TRBJ1-1
d_gene: .
v_gene: TRBV6-4
abundance: few
CDR3aa: CASSENAAMNTEAFF
CDR3nt: TGTGCCAGCAGTGAAAATGCAGCCATGAACACTGAAGCTTTCTTT

j_gene: TRBJ2-1
d_gene: TRBD1
v_gene: TRBV6-5
abundance: .
CDR3aa: CASSYTGTGVYNEQFF
CDR3nt: TGTGCCAGCAGTTACACCGGGACAGGCGTCTACAATGAGCAGTTCTTC

j_gene: TRBJ1-6
d_gene: TRBD1
v_gene: TRBV2
abundance: many
CDR3aa: CASSRDRGGSPLHF
CDR3nt: TGTGCCAGCTCGAGGGACAGGGGGGGTTCACCCCTCCACTTT

j_gene: TRBJ1-5
d_gene: .
v_gene: TRBV6-1
abundance: .
CDR3aa: CASKPGEGNQPQHF
CDR3nt: TGTGCCAGCAAACCCGGGGAGGGAAATCAGCCCCAGCATTTT

j_gene: TRBJ2-7
d_gene: .
v_gene: TRBV21-1
abundance: many
CDR3aa: CASSKPGTGGHEQYF
CDR3nt: TGTGCCAGCAGCAAACCTGGGACAGGGGGCCACGAGCAGTACTTC

j_gene: TRBJ2-7
d_gene: TRBD1
v_gene: TRBV20-1
abundance: many
CDR3aa: CSARDPGTGSYEQYF
CDR3nt: TGCAGTGCTAGAGATCCCGGGACAGGGTCTTACGAGCAGTACTTC

j_gene: TRBJ2-2
d_gene: .
v_gene: TRBV12-3/TRBV12-4
abundance: few
CDR3aa: CASSYQGIGELFF
CDR3nt: TGTGCCAGCAGTTATCAGGGGATCGGGGAGCTGTTTTTT

j_gene: TRBJ1-1
d_gene: TRBD1
v_gene: TRBV2
abundance: few
CDR3aa: CASRRDRVMGTEAFF
CDR3nt: TGTGCCAGTAGACGGGACAGGGTTATGGGCACTGAAGCTTTCTTT

j_gene: TRBJ2-2
d_gene: TRBD1
v_gene: TRBV6-5
abundance: .
CDR3aa: CASTGQGGGVFTGELFF
CDR3nt: TGTGCCAGCACCGGACAGGGGGGCGGCGTTTTCACCGGGGAGCTGTTTTTT

j_gene: TRBJ1-6
d_gene: .
v_gene: TRBV20-1
abundance: many
CDR3aa: CSARHRADSPLHF
CDR3nt: TGCAGTGCTAGACACAGGGCGGATTCACCCCTCCACTTT

j_gene: TRBJ1-1
d_gene: TRBD1
v_gene: TRBV6-2/TRBV6-3
abundance: many
CDR3aa: CASSKGGSSTEAFF
CDR3nt: TGTGCCAGCAGTAAAGGGGGCTCGAGCACTGAAGCTTTCTTT

j_gene: TRBJ1-1
d_gene: .
v_gene: TRBV18
abundance: .
CDR3aa: CASSPMGRKNTEAFF
CDR3nt: TGTGCCAGCTCACCAATGGGACGGAAGAACACTGAAGCTTTCTTT

j_gene: TRBJ1-6
d_gene: TRBD1
v_gene: TRBV13
abundance: .
CDR3aa: CASSFGGPGQGYNSPLHF
CDR3nt: TGTGCCAGCAGCTTCGGGGGTCCGGGACAGGGTTATAATTCACCCCTCCACTTT

j_gene: TRBJ1-5
d_gene: .
v_gene: TRBV29-1
abundance: .
CDR3aa: CSLPRQGQNQPQHF
CDR3nt: TGCAGCTTACCTCGGCAGGGGCAAAATCAGCCCCAGCATTTT

j_gene: TRBJ1-2
d_gene: .
v_gene: TRBV9
abundance: .
CDR3aa: CASSAGRPTNYGYTF
CDR3nt: TGTGCCAGCAGCGCCGGCCGTCCCACTAACTATGGCTACACCTTC

j_gene: TRBJ2-3
d_gene: TRBD2
v_gene: TRBV12-3/TRBV12-4
abundance: many
CDR3aa: CASSTGTSGSLDTQYF
CDR3nt: TGTGCCAGCAGTACCGGGACTAGCGGGAGTCTAGATACGCAGTATTTT

j_gene: TRBJ2-1
d_gene: TRBD2
v_gene: TRBV6-2/TRBV6-3
abundance: .
CDR3aa: CASSKLAATYNEQFF
CDR3nt: TGTGCCAGCAGTAAACTAGCGGCAACCTACAATGAGCAGTTCTTC